A selection of T cell receptor beta chains follows, all from one sample in a study of blood T cell repertoires in COVID-19. Some clones are missing from TCRdb's copy, which holds only in-frame ones; the method was immunoSEQ multiplex PCR. The repertoire has 160,000 or so clones, 85% to 90% of them found once; the top ten carry roughly 15%. Source material: peripheral blood. The receptors shown here come from a woman in her forties with acute or convalescent COVID-19. Both conserved end residues are part of each CDR3. Fields, in order: J gene, clone size, D gene, V gene, CDR3 DNA, CDR3 protein. D genes are given only for firm matches. Rows give clone size only sometimes, using once, few, many, or a class for an expanded clone.

TRBJ2-3 | NA | NA | TRBV7-2 | TGTGCCAGCAGCTTAGGGGTGTCAGGTACGCAGTATTTT | CASSLGVSGTQYF
TRBJ1-1 | NA | TRBD1 | TRBV28 | TGTGCCAGCAGCCTAGGGGGCAGTAGGACTGAAGCTTTCTTT | CASSLGGSRTEAFF
TRBJ2-5 | NA | TRBD2 | TRBV11-2 | TGTGCCAGCAGGCGTCCGGGACTAGTCAGGGAGACCCAGTACTTC | CASRRPGLVRETQYF
TRBJ1-4 | NA | NA | TRBV12-2 | TGTGCAAGTAATGACAGGGCTCATGAAAAACTGTTTTTT | CASNDRAHEKLFF
TRBJ2-1 | once | NA | TRBV20-1 | TGCAGTGCTAACGACGGGAATGAGCAGTTCTTC | CSANDGNEQFF
TRBJ1-2 | NA | NA | TRBV29-1 | TGCAGCGTTGAAGATCTAGCCGGGGTCGGCTACACCTTC | CSVEDLAGVGYTF
TRBJ2-1 | NA | NA | TRBV5-1 | TGCGCCAGCAGCTTGGATTATGAACTAGCCGAGCAGTTCTTC | CASSLDYELAEQFF
TRBJ1-6 | few | NA | TRBV19 | TGTGCCAGTAGTTTCTTTGAGAGGGATTCACCCCTCCACTTT | CASSFFERDSPLHF
TRBJ1-1 | once | TRBD1 | TRBV7-9 | TGTGCCAGCAGCTTGGGGACAGGGGTCGCTGAAGCTTTCTTT | CASSLGTGVAEAFF
TRBJ2-2 | NA | NA | TRBV5-1 | TGCGCCAGCAGCTTGCCAGGGTTGAACACCGGGGAGCTGTTTTTT | CASSLPGLNTGELFF
TRBJ1-6 | NA | NA | TRBV2 | TGTGCCAGCAGCCGCAGCTTAATAGGGAGGGCGAACCTTAATTCACCCCTCCACTTT | CASSRSLIGRANLNSPLHF
TRBJ1-1 | NA | TRBD1 | TRBV7-2 | TGTGCCAGCACACGACAGGGGGCGGGCACTGAAGCTTTCTTT | CASTRQGAGTEAFF
TRBJ1-2 | NA | TRBD1 | TRBV20-1 | TGCAGTGCTACGGGACAGAGCGGCTACACCTTC | CSATGQSGYTF
TRBJ2-2 | NA | NA | TRBV6-5 | TGTGCCAGCAGTTACGGCGGGGCCGGGGAGCTGTTTTTT | CASSYGGAGELFF
TRBJ1-2 | NA | TRBD1 | TRBV5-4 | TGTGCCAGCAGCTTGGGGGACAGGGGCTTTGGCTACACCTTC | CASSLGDRGFGYTF
TRBJ2-5 | NA | NA | TRBV6-2/TRBV6-3 | TGTGCCAGCAGTTATGGCACCGACAGCCTCTTCCAAGAGACCCAGTACTTC | CASSYGTDSLFQETQYF
TRBJ2-1 | NA | TRBD2 | TRBV4-1 | TGCGCCAGCAGCCAACTAGGGGCGGGAGGGCCAAATGAGCAGTTCTTC | CASSQLGAGGPNEQFF
TRBJ2-1 | NA | TRBD1 | TRBV5-1 | TGCGCCAGCAGCAAGGACAGGTCGGAGAGTAATGAGCAGTTCTTC | CASSKDRSESNEQFF
TRBJ2-3 | NA | TRBD1 | TRBV3-1/TRBV3-2 | TGTGCCAGCAAGGGACTTGGGACAGGGAGAACAGATACGCAGTATTTT | CASKGLGTGRTDTQYF
TRBJ1-1 | NA | TRBD1 | TRBV19 | TGTGCCAGTAGTGTGGGACAGGGAATTTCAGCTTTCTTT | CASSVGQGISAFF
TRBJ2-1 | NA | TRBD1 | TRBV9 | TGTGCCAGCAGCCGACCAGACAGGGCCTACAATGAGCAGTTCTTC | CASSRPDRAYNEQFF
TRBJ2-7 | few | NA | TRBV18 | TGTGCCAGCTCACCCCGGGACTCCTCCTACGAGCAGTACTTC | CASSPRDSSYEQYF
TRBJ2-5 | NA | TRBD2 | TRBV9 | TGTGCCAGCAGCGTAGGCGGACTAGCGGGAGGGTCTGAGACCCAGTACTTC | CASSVGGLAGGSETQYF
TRBJ1-2 | NA | NA | TRBV6-6 | TGTGCCAGCAGTTACTCCCCATCAAACTATGGCTACACCTTC | CASSYSPSNYGYTF
TRBJ2-6 | NA | NA | TRBV27 | TGTGCCAGCAGTTCCGGGACTCACCTCTCTGGGGCCAACGTCCTGACTTTC | CASSSGTHLSGANVLTF
TRBJ1-6 | NA | NA | TRBV6-5 | TGTGCCAGCCGGACAGTTCAGAATTCACCCCTCCACTTT | CASRTVQNSPLHF
TRBJ1-1 | NA | NA | TRBV7-9 | TGTGCCAGCAGCCGACATGGAACTGAAGCTTTCTTT | CASSRHGTEAFF
TRBJ2-6 | NA | NA | TRBV27 | TGTGCCAGCAGTAAGACAGTTACCTCTGGGGCCAACGTCCTGACTTTC | CASSKTVTSGANVLTF
TRBJ2-1 | NA | NA | TRBV5-6 | TGTGCCAGCAGCTTAGCTGGGACATCGCCCAATGAGCAGTTCTTC | CASSLAGTSPNEQFF
TRBJ2-3 | NA | TRBD2 | TRBV24-1 | TGTGCCACCAGTGATCGGGGACTAGCCCAAGATACGCAGTATTTT | CATSDRGLAQDTQYF
TRBJ1-2 | NA | NA | TRBV4-2 | TGTGCCAGCAGCCAAGATCACAGAGACTATGGCTACACCTTC | CASSQDHRDYGYTF
TRBJ1-1 | NA | NA | TRBV12-5 | TGTGCTAGTGGGAAGGGACTCATGAACACTGAAGCTTTCTTT | CASGKGLMNTEAFF
TRBJ2-4 | NA | TRBD1 | TRBV13 | TGTGCCAGCAGCCCCCCGACAGGGCAAAACATTCAGTACTTC | CASSPPTGQNIQYF
TRBJ1-2 | NA | TRBD1 | TRBV18 | TGTGCCAGCTCACGGCGACAGGGGGCGACTAACTATGGCTACACCTTC | CASSRRQGATNYGYTF
TRBJ2-1 | NA | TRBD2 | TRBV20-1 | TGCAGTGCTAGTCAAAGAGGACTAGCGCTTAGGGATGAGCAGTTCTTC | CSASQRGLALRDEQFF
TRBJ1-1 | NA | NA | TRBV18 | TGTGCCAGCTCACCGAGCAGGGGTTTTGAAGCTTTCTTT | CASSPSRGFEAFF
TRBJ2-2 | NA | TRBD1 | TRBV15 | TGTGCCACCAGCAGATCCGGACAGGGCCGGACCGGGGAGCTGTTTTTT | CATSRSGQGRTGELFF
TRBJ2-7 | NA | NA | TRBV16 | TGTGCCAGCAGCCAATCGCGGCGGGGCGAGCAGTACTTC | CASSQSRRGEQYF
TRBJ2-1 | many | TRBD2 | TRBV4-2 | TGTGCCAGCAGCGGGACTAGCGGGGACAATGAGCAGTTCTTC | CASSGTSGDNEQFF
TRBJ2-1 | NA | NA | TRBV5-5 | TGTGCCAGCAGCTTGGGAAGTGAGCAATACAATGAGCAGTTCTTC | CASSLGSEQYNEQFF
TRBJ1-5 | NA | TRBD1 | TRBV20-1 | TGCAGTGCTAGTCCCGGACAGGGAGCTCAGCCCCAGCATTTT | CSASPGQGAQPQHF
TRBJ2-1 | NA | TRBD2 | TRBV11-3 | TGTGCCAGCAGCTTAGGACTAGCGGGAGACGAGCAGTTCTTC | CASSLGLAGDEQFF
TRBJ1-1 | few | TRBD1 | TRBV7-2 | TGTGCCAGCAGCTTAGACGGAGGGGGGACAGGGCACACTGAAGCTTTCTTT | CASSLDGGGTGHTEAFF
TRBJ1-1 | NA | TRBD1 | TRBV30 | TGTGCCTGGGGGACAGGGCGAGGTTCTGAAGCTTTCTTT | CAWGTGRGSEAFF
TRBJ2-1 | once | NA | TRBV7-9 | TGTGCCAGCAGCTTAGCGACCTTACAGGCTTACAATGAGCAGTTCTTC | CASSLATLQAYNEQFF
TRBJ2-7 | NA | NA | TRBV28 | TGTGCCAGCAGTGCTACAGGGCAGTTATACGAGCAGTACTTC | CASSATGQLYEQYF